The 3 T cell receptor beta chains below were found in one sample sequenced in a study of cytomegalovirus exposure and HLA in healthy donors. Primers for the PCR totalled 60 Vbeta and 13 Jbeta. The assay was immunoSEQ multiplex PCR, and TCRdb's table has in-frame clones only and misses some. The data show more than 100,000 clones, roughly 78% seen once. Sequencing input: PBMCs. The receptors were gathered from a woman in her 30s in good health and CMV-seropositive.

The chain has TRBV4-1 and TRBJ2-6, with 7 bases fitting TRBD2. Looked up from germline, CDR1 is MGHRA and CDR2 is YSYEKL. The CDR3 has 17 residues. J lost 3 bases, V lost 2 bases, and 7 bases had no gene match. In DNA form, the CDR3 reads TGCGCCAGCAGCCAACTCTTGGGAGGGTATGGGGCCAACGTCCTGACTTTC. As protein: CASSQLLGGYGANVLTF.

The chain has TRBV29-1 and TRBJ2-7, with 8 bases that match TRBD1. J lost 3 bases, V lost 8 bases, and 9 bases had no gene match. From germline, CDR1 is SQVTM and CDR2 ANQGSEA. CDR3 length: 13 residues. Written as DNA, the CDR3 is TGCAGCACCCCTGGGACAGGATACTACGAGCAGTACTTC. It codes for CSTPGTGYYEQYF.

The chain recombines TRBV2 with TRBJ1-1; TRBD1 might be the D (5 bases). The V end lost 4 bases, the J end lost 6 bases, and 15 bases lay between the germline ends. This CDR3 region has 14 residues. Germline V gene data show CDR1 as SNHLY and CDR2 as FYNNEI. CDR3 protein: CASSAFQGSAEAFF. As DNA, the CDR3 is TGTGCCAGCAGTGCTTTCCAGGGAAGCGCTGAAGCTTTCTTT. Using reference TRBV2 and TRBJ1-1 for the parts outside the CDR3, the full variable domain is EPEVTQTPSHQVTQMGQEVILRCVPISNHLYFYWYRQILGQKVEFLVSFYNNEISEKSEIFDDQFSVERPDGSNFTLKIRSTKLEDSAMYFCASSAFQGSAEAFFGQGTRLTVV.